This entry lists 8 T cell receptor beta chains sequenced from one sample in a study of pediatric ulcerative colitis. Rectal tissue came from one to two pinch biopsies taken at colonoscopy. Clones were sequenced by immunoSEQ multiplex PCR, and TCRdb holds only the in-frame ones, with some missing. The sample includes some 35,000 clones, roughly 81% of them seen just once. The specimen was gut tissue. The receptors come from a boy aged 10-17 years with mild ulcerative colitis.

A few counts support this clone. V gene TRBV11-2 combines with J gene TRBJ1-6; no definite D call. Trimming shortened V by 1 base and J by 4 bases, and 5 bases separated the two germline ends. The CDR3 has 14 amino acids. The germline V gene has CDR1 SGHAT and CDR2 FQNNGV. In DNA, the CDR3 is TGTGCCAGCAGCTTAGTGCTTTATAATTCACCCCTCCACTTT. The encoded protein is CASSLVLYNSPLHF.

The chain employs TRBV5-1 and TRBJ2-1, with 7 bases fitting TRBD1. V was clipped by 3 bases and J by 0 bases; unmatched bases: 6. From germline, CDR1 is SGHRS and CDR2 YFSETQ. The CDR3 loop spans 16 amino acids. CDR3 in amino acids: CASSYGQVRSYNEQFF. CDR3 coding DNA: TGCGCCAGCAGCTACGGACAGGTTCGCTCCTACAATGAGCAGTTCTTC.

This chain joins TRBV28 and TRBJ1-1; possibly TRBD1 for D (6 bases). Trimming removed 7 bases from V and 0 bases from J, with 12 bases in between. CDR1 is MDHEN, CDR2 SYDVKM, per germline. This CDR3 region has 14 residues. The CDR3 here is CASKVWDMNTEAFF. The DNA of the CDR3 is TGTGCCAGCAAAGTTTGGGACATGAACACTGAAGCTTTCTTT. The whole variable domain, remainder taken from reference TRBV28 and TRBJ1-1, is DVKVTQSSRYLVKRTGEKVFLECVQDMDHENMFWYRQDPGLGLRLIYFSYDVKMKEKGDIPEGYSVSREKKERFSLILESASTNQTSMYLCASKVWDMNTEAFFGQGTRLTVV.

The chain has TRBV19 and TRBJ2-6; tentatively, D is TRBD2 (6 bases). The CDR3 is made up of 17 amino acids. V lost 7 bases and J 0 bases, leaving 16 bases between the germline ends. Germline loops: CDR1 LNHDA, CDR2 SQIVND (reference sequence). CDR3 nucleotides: TGTGCCAGTACCAAGGGACTCCTGATCTCTGGGGCCAACGTCCTGACTTTC. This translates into CASTKGLLISGANVLTF.

CDR3 region: CASSFGQGYGYTF. The CDR3 DNA reads TGTGCCAGCAGCTTCGGACAGGGCTATGGCTACACCTTC. This rearrangement joins TRBV7-3 to TRBJ1-2; 8 bases fit TRBD1. Per germline, CDR1 SGHTA and CDR2 FQGTGA. The V and J ends lost 3 bases and 4 bases, in that order; junction bases with no gene match: 1. The CDR3 is 13 residues long.

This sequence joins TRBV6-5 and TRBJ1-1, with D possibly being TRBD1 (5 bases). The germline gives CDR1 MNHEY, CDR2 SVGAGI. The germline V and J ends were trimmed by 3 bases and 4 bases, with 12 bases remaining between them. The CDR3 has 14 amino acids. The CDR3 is CASSYLQGRTEAFF. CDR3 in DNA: TGTGCCAGCAGTTATTTGCAGGGCCGCACTGAAGCTTTCTTT.

The CDR3 sequence is CSVWDRYTEAFF. The CDR3 DNA reads TGCAGCGTGTGGGATCGGTACACTGAAGCTTTCTTT. The chain joins TRBV29-1 to TRBJ1-1, with D hard to call. From germline, CDR1 is SQVTM and CDR2 ANQGSEA. Trimming stripped 6 bases from V and 3 bases from J, with 11 bases between. The CDR3 totals 12 residues.

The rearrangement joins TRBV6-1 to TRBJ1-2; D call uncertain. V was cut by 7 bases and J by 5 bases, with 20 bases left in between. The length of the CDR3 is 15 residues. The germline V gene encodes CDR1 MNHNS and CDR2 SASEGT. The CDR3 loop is CASKPTGGNFYGYTF. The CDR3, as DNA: TGTGCCAGCAAACCGACGGGCGGAAACTTTTATGGCTACACCTTC.